A single sample is the source of the 13 T cell receptor beta chains below, sequenced in a study of siplizumab effects on memory and regulatory T cells. The method was immunoSEQ multiplex PCR; TCRdb's version includes in-frame clones alone and lacks a portion of them. Altogether about 50,000 clones are present, more than 85% being singletons, with the ten largest covering 17%. The sequenced sample was CD8+ T cells sorted from blood. The source of these receptors is a human donor in good health.

This chain connects TRBV7-9 to TRBJ2-7, with D maybe TRBD2 (6 bases). Germline V CDR1 and CDR2: SEHNR, FQNEAQ (reference sequence). V was pared by 5 bases and J by 4 bases, with 15 bases between. There are 14 residues in the CDR3. CDR3: CASSHRERNYEQYF. In DNA form, the CDR3 reads TGTGCCAGCAGCCATCGGGAGAGGAATTACGAGCAGTACTTC.

The J gene is TRBJ2-1, the V gene TRBV9; TRBD1 agrees at 8 bases. This CDR3 comprises 13 residues. Germline CDR1 SGDLS, CDR2 YYNGEE. Trimming took 2 bases from V and 8 from J; bases not matched to a gene: 3. Here the CDR3 reads CASSVDRVHEQFF. The CDR3 DNA reads as TGTGCCAGCAGCGTGGACAGGGTACATGAGCAGTTCTTC.

CDR3 sequence (DNA): TGTGCCAGCAGCCCGCCGGGACGTATAGGGCGGTTCTTC. Translation: CASSPPGRIGRFF. V is TRBV28 and J is TRBJ2-1; TRBD1 or TRBD2 may be the D gene (5 bases each). The V end lost 6 bases, the J end lost 15 bases, and 21 bases lay between the germline ends. The CDR3 covers 13 residues. Germline V gene sequence: CDR1 MDHEN, CDR2 SYDVKM.

This sequence joins TRBV6-5 and TRBJ2-3, with TRBD2 as a possible D gene (6 bases). V dropped 2 bases and J dropped 6 bases, with 12 bases sitting between them. This CDR3 is 14 amino acids long. Germline-derived CDR1 and CDR2 are MNHEY and SVGAGI. CDR3 region: CASSYVGGTDTQYF. CDR3 nucleotide sequence: TGTGCCAGCAGTTACGTCGGGGGTACCGATACGCAGTATTTT.

The chain carries TRBV15 and TRBJ2-7; the match to TRBD1 covers 9 bases. Trimming removed 8 bases from V and 4 bases from J; junction bases left unmatched: 12. The CDR3 length is 15 residues. Germline V CDR1 and CDR2: LNHNV, YYDKDF (reference sequence). The CDR3 DNA is TGTGCCACCGGGAACCGGGACAGGGATAGGTACGAGCAGTACTTC. This gives the protein CATGNRDRDRYEQYF.

Here the CDR3 reads CASSLVTRTPYEQYF. Here the CDR3 DNA reads TGTGCCAGCAGCTTAGTCACGCGGACCCCCTACGAGCAGTACTTC. The chain carries TRBV7-2 and TRBJ2-7; D is undetermined. CDR3 length: 15 amino acids. Between the trimmed V and J ends, which lost 1 base and 2 bases, there was a span of 12 bases. CDR1 and CDR2 from the germline V gene are SGHTA and FQGNSA.

The V and J genes are TRBV18 and TRBJ2-5; TRBD1 might be the D (5 bases). This CDR3 comprises 14 residues. Germline-derived CDR1 and CDR2 are KGHSH and LQKENI. Trimming removed 3 bases from V and 5 bases from J, with 13 bases in between. Here the CDR3 DNA reads TGTGCCAGCTCACCTGGTCCCGCAGGGGAGACCCAGTACTTC. As protein: CASSPGPAGETQYF.

V usage is TRBV15 and J usage is TRBJ2-7, with D perhaps TRBD1 (6 bases). The ends were cut back, 0 bases at V and 3 bases at J, with 12 bases in the middle. The CDR3 loop spans 15 amino acids. Germline V gives CDR1 LNHNV, CDR2 YYDKDF (reference sequence). The CDR3 sequence: CATSRETGTSYEQYF. As DNA, the CDR3 is TGTGCCACCAGCAGAGAAACCGGGACAAGCTACGAGCAGTACTTC.

V usage is TRBV9 and J usage is TRBJ2-3; D remains unclear. The V end was cut by 7 bases, the J end by 4 bases, with 4 bases between. Germline loops: CDR1 SGDLS, CDR2 YYNGEE. The CDR3 is 10 residues long. The DNA for the CDR3 is TGTGCCAGCGGGGCAGATACGCAGTATTTT. Encoded protein: CASGADTQYF.

This chain joins TRBV5-1 and TRBJ2-2, with TRBD2 matching over 9 bases. The V and J ends lost 0 bases and 4 bases, in that order; junction bases with no gene match: 7. The CDR3 has 17 amino acids. Germline V gives CDR1 SGHRS, CDR2 YFSETQ. The CDR3 spells CASSLEGAGGRTGELFF. As DNA, the CDR3 is TGCGCCAGCAGCTTGGAAGGTGCGGGAGGGCGCACCGGGGAGCTGTTTTTT.

This clone is a singleton in its sample. This chain joins TRBV7-9 and TRBJ1-4, with 11 bases identical to TRBD1. The ends lost 5 bases at V and 8 bases at J; junction bases unmatched: 7. The CDR3 covers 15 residues. Germline V lookup: CDR1 SEHNR, CDR2 FQNEAQ (reference sequence). The CDR3 DNA follows: TGTGCCAGCAGCGGGGACAGGGGGTATGGAGAAAAACTGTTTTTT. Its translation: CASSGDRGYGEKLFF.

This CDR3 reads CASIAWGHTYEQYF. The CDR3 region has the DNA TGTGCCAGCATTGCGTGGGGACACACCTACGAGCAGTACTTC. J is TRBJ2-7 and V is TRBV6-1; D is perhaps TRBD1 (6 bases). The CDR3 is 14 amino acids. Trimming shortened V by 7 bases and J by 2 bases, and 15 bases separated the two germline ends. Germline CDR1 is MNHNS and CDR2 is SASEGT.

This clone was observed a few times. The chain links TRBV19 to TRBJ2-3; D uncertain. The CDR3 runs 14 residues. Germline V gene data show CDR1 as LNHDA and CDR2 as SQIVND (reference sequence). V shed 6 bases and J shed 2 bases, with 12 bases lying between them. Here the CDR3 DNA reads TGTGCCAGTAGCCGCGGTGCCTACACAGATACGCAGTATTTT. The encoded protein is CASSRGAYTDTQYF.